This T cell receptor beta chain is from a study of CD8 T cells in ankylosing spondylitis. Per the germline V gene, CDR1 is SQVTM and CDR2 is ANQGSEA. The CDR3 spans 14 residues. Trimming took 4 bases from V and 5 from J, leaving 16 bases between them. Via MiXCR, TCRdb re-called the 5' RACE reads, giving one row per CDR3 protein. Of about 250,000 distinct CDR3 sequences in the sample, roughly 32% are singletons; the top ten hold around 4.2%. The receptor was derived from a male donor with ankylosing spondylitis or in good health (not recorded which). The V gene is TRBV29-1, the J gene TRBJ2-3; D ambiguous. Sequences were obtained from blood, either unsorted or a sorted T cell fraction (not recorded which). CDR3 region: CSVVNRLPQDTQYF. CDR3 bases: TGCAGCGTTGTGAATAGACTGCCTCAAGATACGCAGTATTTT.